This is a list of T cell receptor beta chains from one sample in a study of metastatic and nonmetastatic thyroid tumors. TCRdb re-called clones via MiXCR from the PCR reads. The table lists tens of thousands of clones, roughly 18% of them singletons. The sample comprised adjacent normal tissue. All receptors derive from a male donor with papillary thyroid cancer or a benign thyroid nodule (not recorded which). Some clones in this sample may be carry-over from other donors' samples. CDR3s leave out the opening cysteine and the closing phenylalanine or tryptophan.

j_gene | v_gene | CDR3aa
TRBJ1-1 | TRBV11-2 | ASSLPGMSTEAF
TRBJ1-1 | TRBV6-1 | VSTKFPGSTEDF
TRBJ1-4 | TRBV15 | ATSRYQEKLF
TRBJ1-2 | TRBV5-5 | ASSFNRIKHGYT
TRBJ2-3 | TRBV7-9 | ASSPTSGGSTDTQY
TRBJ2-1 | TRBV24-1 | ATSEETGGGNEQF
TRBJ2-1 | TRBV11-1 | ASSPLEGPEQF
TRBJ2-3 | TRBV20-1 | SARPTYAGTSTDTQY
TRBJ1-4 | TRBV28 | ASSRPRVSEGEKLF
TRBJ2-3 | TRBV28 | ASSATYRVSTDTQY
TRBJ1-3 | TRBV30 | AWSSGLSGNTIY
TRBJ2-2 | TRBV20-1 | SARGSKVGTSGSIRYTEELF
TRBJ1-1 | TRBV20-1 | SVFDRDTEAF